This entry features one TCR beta chain sequence. The data are from a study of blood T cell repertoires in COVID-19. Overall study: Sources were T cells, B-cell-depleted T cells, or PBMCs; the material itself was cDNA or gDNA.

CDR3 length equals 17 residues. The V gene end was trimmed by 5 bases and the J gene end by 4 bases; junction bases not matched to a gene: 10. Germline assignment: CDR1 MNHEY and CDR2 SVGEGT. Patients of the Seattle cohort, enrolled during active infection, were followed longitudinally. The method was immunoSEQ multiplex PCR; TCRdb's version includes in-frame clones alone and lacks a portion of them. Counted here are about 100,000 clones, roughly 81% occurring once; the ten biggest clones make up less than 6%. The source is a man older than 75 with COVID-19, enrolled during active disease. V is TRBV6-2 or TRBV6-3 and J is TRBJ2-3, with 12 bases identical to TRBD2. The sequenced sample was peripheral blood. The CDR3 nucleotides read TGTGCCAGCAGTCCAAGTCGGACTAGCGGGGTTGCAGATACGCAGTATTTT. Residues: CASSPSRTSGVADTQYF.